Following are 10 T cell receptor beta chains from one sample sequenced in a study of T cell responses to AZD1222 COVID-19 vaccine. The method was immunoSEQ multiplex PCR; TCRdb's version includes in-frame clones alone and lacks a portion of them. The sample consists of 90,000 to 150,000 clones, approximately 91% of them appearing once. The sequenced sample was peripheral blood, obtained on day 0 of AZD1222 vaccination. The receptors originated from an adult in good health.

The CDR3 bases are TGTGCCAGCAGTGACAGGGGAGGTATGGGAGCTTTCTTT. Its translation is CASSDRGGMGAFF. The chain links TRBV6-4 to TRBJ1-1; D may be TRBD1 (5 bases). Trimming stripped 2 bases from V and 10 bases from J, with 14 bases between. This CDR3 spans 13 amino acids. Per germline, CDR1 MRHNA and CDR2 SNTAGT.

V usage is TRBV19 and J usage is TRBJ2-2, with TRBD2 identical over 12 bases. CDR3 length equals 16 residues. Germline V CDR1 and CDR2: LNHDA, SQIVND (reference sequence). V lost 4 bases, J lost 6 bases, and 6 bases stayed unmatched. The CDR3 coding sequence is TGTGCCAGTAGTAGGCCTAGCGGGAGGGTCGCCGGGGAGCTGTTTTTT. The encoded protein is CASSRPSGRVAGELFF. Full variable domain (rest looked up from reference TRBV19 and TRBJ2-2): DGGITQSPKYLFRKEGQNVTLSCEQNLNHDAMYWYRQDPGQGLRLIYYSQIVNDFQKGDIAEGYSVSREKKESFPLTVTSAQKNPTAFYLCASSRPSGRVAGELFFGEGSRLTVL.

The count of this clone is one. This chain links TRBV11-2 with TRBJ1-1; D unresolved. Per germline, CDR1 SGHAT and CDR2 FQNNGV. The CDR3 consists of 11 residues. The V end was cut by 6 bases, the J end by 10 bases, with 12 bases between. The CDR3 DNA follows: TGTGCCAGCAGGTCCCCCGGAGGAGCTTTCTTT. This translates into CASRSPGGAFF.

This chain links TRBV10-3 with TRBJ1-4; no clear D gene. CDR3 length: 14 amino acids. The V end lost 2 bases, the J end lost 0 bases, and 4 bases lay between the germline ends. CDR1 and CDR2 from the germline V gene are ENHRY and SYGVKD. The CDR3 loop reads CAISEGATNEKLFF. Written as DNA, the CDR3 is TGTGCCATCAGTGAGGGGGCAACTAATGAAAAACTGTTTTTT.

The V and J genes are TRBV7-2 and TRBJ2-5; D remains unclear. Germline V gene data show CDR1 as SGHTA and CDR2 as FQGNSA. There are 12 residues in the CDR3. V lost 3 bases and J 5 bases, leaving 7 bases between the germline ends. This CDR3 reads CASSLTRETQYF. CDR3 bases: TGTGCCAGCAGCTTGACCCGGGAGACCCAGTACTTC.

This clone was found a few times. This chain joins TRBV4-1 and TRBJ2-7, with D unresolved. The CDR3 totals 14 residues. The germline V and J ends were trimmed by 1 base and 1 base, with 8 bases remaining between them. Germline V gives CDR1 MGHRA, CDR2 YSYEKL. The CDR3 loop reads CASSQVSLSYEQYF. For the CDR3, the DNA is TGCGCCAGCAGCCAAGTATCCTTATCCTACGAGCAGTACTTC.

V is TRBV2 and J is TRBJ1-4; 7 bases are shared with TRBD1. This CDR3 is built from 13 residues. The V segment lost 6 bases and the J segment 4 bases; nucleotides outside the gene matches: 2. Per the germline V gene, CDR1 is SNHLY and CDR2 is FYNNEI. The CDR3 loop is CASRGQINEKLFF. For the CDR3, the DNA is TGTGCCAGCAGGGGACAGATTAATGAAAAACTGTTTTTT.

This chain links TRBV6-5 with TRBJ2-5, with TRBD1 identical over 7 bases. The germline gives CDR1 MNHEY, CDR2 SVGAGI. The trim removed 5 bases at V and 4 bases at J, leaving 4 bases unmatched. The CDR3 spans 13 residues. This CDR3 is CASSPGGRETQYF. CDR3 in DNA: TGTGCCAGCAGTCCAGGGGGAAGAGAGACCCAGTACTTC.

V gene TRBV3-1 (or the pseudogene TRBV3-2) combines with J gene TRBJ2-7; D is possibly TRBD2 (5 bases). The V end was cut by 0 bases, the J end by 7 bases, with 22 bases between. CDR3 length: 17 amino acids. Germline V lookup: CDR1 LGHDT, CDR2 YNNKEL (reference sequence). The CDR3 loop reads CASSQDHPTTTPTEQYF. The CDR3 DNA reads as TGTGCCAGCAGCCAAGATCACCCGACGACTACCCCTACGGAGCAGTACTTC.

This clone was observed a single time. This rearrangement joins TRBV10-3 to TRBJ2-1; D possibly corresponds to TRBD1 (5 bases). Per germline, CDR1 ENHRY and CDR2 SYGVKD. This CDR3 comprises 14 residues. Trimming stripped 6 bases from V and 4 bases from J, with 13 bases between. CDR3 loop: CAIRSQGFYNEQFF. CDR3 in DNA: TGTGCCATCAGAAGTCAGGGATTTTACAATGAGCAGTTCTTC.